Sequencing of this T cell receptor beta chain was carried out in a study of neoadjuvant anti-PD-1 for oral cavity cancer. Overall study: Patients without progression received a fourth nivolumab dose around day 43, then surgical resection on days 50-56.

Profiled with immunoSEQ multiplex PCR; TCRdb holds only in-frame clones, not every one. The repertoire includes approximately 7,000 clones, less than 50% of them detected once, and around 26% sits in the top ten. V lost 0 bases and J lost 4, with 7 bases in between. Germline V gene data show CDR1 as ENHRY and CDR2 as SYGVKD. This CDR3 contains 14 residues. The genes are TRBV10-3 and TRBJ2-1; D is ambiguous. The receptor's source is a person between 40 and 79 years old with oral cavity squamous cell carcinoma. Sequences were derived from tumor tissue, sampled before nivolumab (anti-PD-1) treatment. CDR3 sequence (DNA): TGTGCCATCAGTGAGTCGAGCAGATACAATGAGCAGTTCTTC. Amino acids: CAISESSRYNEQFF.